Below, 17 T cell receptor beta chains from the same sample are listed, as sequenced in a study of cytomegalovirus exposure and HLA in healthy donors. The PCR used 60 Vbeta and 13 Jbeta primers. The data were produced by immunoSEQ multiplex PCR, yet TCRdb's version contains in-frame clones alone and is incomplete. The sample has more than 150,000 clones; 84% are singletons. Material for sequencing was PBMCs. The source is a woman in her fifties or sixties in good health and CMV-seropositive.

This chain connects TRBV6-1 to TRBJ2-5; 10 positions agree with TRBD2. The CDR3 sequence is 14 residues long. V lost 8 bases to trimming and J lost 5 bases; unmatched junction nucleotides: 8. The V gene's germline CDR1 is MNHNS and CDR2 SASEGT. The CDR3 DNA follows: TGTGCCAGCTTTCGAGCGGGGGGGCAGGAGACCCAGTACTTC. Translating gives CASFRAGGQETQYF.

The chain links TRBV11-2 to TRBJ2-3; a possible D gene is TRBD2 (5 bases). Germline-derived CDR1 and CDR2 are SGHAT and FQNNGV. The CDR3 spans 15 residues. V gave up 4 bases and J gave up 2 bases, with 13 bases separating them. This CDR3 reads CASSWADSSTDTQYF. CDR3 DNA sequence: TGTGCCAGCAGCTGGGCGGACTCCTCCACAGATACGCAGTATTTT.

The chain joins TRBV4-1 to TRBJ2-5; TRBD2 aligns across 10 bases. CDR3 length: 14 amino acids. V shed 4 bases, J shed 3 bases, and the junction held 2 bases outside the gene matches. The V gene's germline CDR1 is MGHRA and CDR2 YSYEKL. The chain's CDR3 is CASSPGLAEETQYF. CDR3 DNA sequence: TGCGCCAGCAGCCCCGGACTAGCGGAAGAGACCCAGTACTTC.

A note on this clone: The junction departs from the called germline gene at one end, perhaps through a read error. V is TRBV4-1 and J is TRBJ1-2, with 7 nucleotides matching TRBD1. Germline loops: CDR1 MGHRA, CDR2 YSYEKL. The CDR3 contains 15 residues. CDR3 bases: TGTGCCAGCAGCGCCGCGACAGGGATTAACTATGGCTACACCTTC. It specifies CASSAATGINYGYTF.

V and J are TRBV29-1 and TRBJ2-7; D is possibly TRBD1 (5 bases). Germline V lookup: CDR1 SQVTM, CDR2 ANQGSEA. The CDR3 loop spans 12 amino acids. V was trimmed by 4 bases and J by 3 bases, leaving 10 bases between them. The CDR3 coding sequence is TGCAGCGTTGTGGACAAGTACTACGAGCAGTACTTC. It specifies CSVVDKYYEQYF.

Remarks on this clone: Other DNA sequences from this sample encode an identical CDR3 as well. The chain recombines TRBV20-1 with TRBJ2-7; a weak D match, TRBD1 (6 bases). Looked up from germline, CDR1 is DFQATT and CDR2 is SNEGSKA (reference sequence). The CDR3 consists of 11 residues. The ends were cut back, 4 bases at V and 3 bases at J, with 7 bases in the middle. CDR3 in amino acids: CSAKDSYEQYF. The CDR3 DNA reads as TGCAGTGCTAAGGACAGCTACGAGCAGTACTTC.

This chain links TRBV28 with TRBJ2-3, with D possibly being TRBD2 (7 bases). From germline, CDR1 is MDHEN and CDR2 SYDVKM. The CDR3 covers 17 residues. Trimming cost V 5 bases and J 0 bases, with 18 bases left between them. The CDR3 coding sequence is TGTGCCAGCAGTGGCATAGGGGGGGGAACTAGCACAGATACGCAGTATTTT. As protein: CASSGIGGGTSTDTQYF.

The V gene is TRBV6-6, the J gene TRBJ1-2, with TRBD1 as a possible D gene (6 bases). The CDR3 is made up of 14 amino acids. Germline V gene sequence: CDR1 MNHNY, CDR2 SVGAGI (reference sequence). Deletions cut 9 bases from V and 8 bases from J, with 22 bases between. CDR3 region: CASRPKLGAIGYTF. CDR3 DNA: TGTGCCAGTAGACCGAAGCTGGGGGCGATAGGCTACACCTTC.

The V and J genes are TRBV9 and TRBJ1-1; 7 positions match TRBD1. This CDR3 has 15 amino acids. CDR1 and CDR2 (germline): SGDLS, YYNGEE. V lost 6 bases, J lost 5 bases, and 13 bases stayed unmatched. The CDR3 is CASTLDGGRGTEAFF. The CDR3 DNA is TGTGCCAGCACCCTAGACGGGGGCAGGGGGACTGAAGCTTTCTTT.

The chain combines TRBV19 with TRBJ1-5; TRBD1 matches at 7 bases. Germline CDR1 is LNHDA and CDR2 is SQIVND (reference sequence). V lost 7 bases, J lost 7 bases, and 7 bases stayed unmatched. CDR3 size: 13 residues. CDR3 in amino acids: CASNNRGSQPQHF. CDR3 nucleotide sequence: TGTGCCAGTAACAACAGGGGAAGCCAGCCCCAGCATTTT.

The chain carries TRBV18 and TRBJ2-5; 12 bases line up with TRBD2. Germline loops: CDR1 KGHSH, CDR2 LQKENI. This CDR3 is built from 15 residues. V shed 3 bases, J shed 5 bases, and the junction held 4 bases outside the gene matches. CDR3 sequence reads: CASSPPGLAGETQYF. CDR3 sequence (DNA): TGTGCCAGCTCACCCCCAGGACTAGCGGGGGAGACCCAGTACTTC.

The DNA of the CDR3 is TGTGCCAGCCATACCAGGGTATCTAGCTCCTACGAGCAGTACTTC. It is translated as CASHTRVSSSYEQYF. The chain couples TRBV2 to TRBJ2-7, with D tentatively TRBD1 (5 bases). Deletions cut 8 bases from V and 0 bases from J, with 17 bases between. This CDR3 has 15 amino acids. Germline V gives CDR1 SNHLY, CDR2 FYNNEI.

This clone has only a few counts. The rearrangement links TRBV11-2 to TRBJ1-2; no clear D gene. This CDR3 contains 17 residues. In germline, CDR1 is SGHAT, CDR2 FQNNGV. Trimming removed 1 base from V and 3 bases from J, with 18 bases in between. CDR3 sequence reads: CASSLAGSKWLYYGYTF. For the CDR3, the DNA is TGTGCCAGCAGCTTAGCAGGTTCGAAGTGGTTATACTATGGCTACACCTTC.

This sequence joins TRBV11-2 and TRBJ2-5; 9 bases agree with TRBD2. Per the germline V gene, CDR1 is SGHAT and CDR2 is FQNNGV. Unmatched junction bases numbered 14, after V lost 5 bases and J lost 7 bases. The CDR3 consists of 16 residues. CDR3 loop: CASSLTPGLAIGTQYF. CDR3 nucleotide sequence: TGTGCCAGCAGCCTCACCCCGGGACTAGCTATTGGGACCCAGTACTTC. Together with reference TRBV11-2 and TRBJ2-5, the CDR3 gives the full variable domain: EAGVAQSPRYKIIEKRQSVAFWCNPISGHATLYWYQQILGQGPKLLIQFQNNGVVDDSQLPKDRFSAERLKGVDSTLKIQPAKLEDSAVYLCASSLTPGLAIGTQYFGPGTRLLVL.

The chain has TRBV7-2 and TRBJ1-4; 7 bases map to TRBD1. CDR3 length equals 17 residues. Germline CDR1 SGHTA, CDR2 FQGNSA. The ends lost 4 bases at V and 0 bases at J; junction bases unmatched: 8. The CDR3 spells CASSSKIRGATNEKLFF. CDR3 bases: TGTGCCAGCAGCTCAAAGATCAGGGGGGCAACTAATGAAAAACTGTTTTTT.

The chain recombines TRBV7-6 with TRBJ2-3, with D possibly being TRBD1 (6 bases). Trimming shortened V by 0 bases and J by 5 bases, and 15 bases separated the two germline ends. The CDR3 consists of 16 residues. Germline V CDR1 and CDR2: SGHVS, FNYEAQ. The chain's CDR3 is CASSLALGRGGDTQYF. DNA of the CDR3: TGTGCCAGCAGCTTAGCTTTGGGCAGGGGCGGAGATACGCAGTATTTT.

The V call is TRBV6-6, the J call TRBJ2-7; TRBD1 agrees at 7 bases. This CDR3 comprises 14 residues. After removal of 4 bases from V and 1 base from J, the junction contained 4 bases not matched to a gene. Germline loops: CDR1 MNHNY, CDR2 SVGAGI (reference sequence). Here the CDR3 reads CASSLSGQSYEQYF. The CDR3 bases are TGTGCCAGCAGTTTATCGGGACAGTCCTACGAGCAGTACTTC.